This TCR beta chain was captured by sequencing in a study of blood T cell repertoires in COVID-19. This clone appeared a single time. Here immunoSEQ multiplex PCR was the method, and the copy in TCRdb shows in-frame clones only, minus some. The sample contains tens of thousands of clones, 88% of which appear only once. The CDR3 consists of 13 residues. Germline values: CDR1 MNHEY, CDR2 SMNVEV (reference sequence). The junction had 8 bases not matched to a gene; V was cut back by 11 bases and J by 3 bases. Input material: peripheral blood. The V and J genes are TRBV27 and TRBJ1-1; 8 positions agree with TRBD1. The sequence was collected from a man in his forties or fifties with active COVID-19. The CDR3 sequence is CARSGGRDTEAFF. The CDR3 DNA is TGTGCCCGCTCAGGGGGCAGGGACACTGAAGCTTTCTTT.